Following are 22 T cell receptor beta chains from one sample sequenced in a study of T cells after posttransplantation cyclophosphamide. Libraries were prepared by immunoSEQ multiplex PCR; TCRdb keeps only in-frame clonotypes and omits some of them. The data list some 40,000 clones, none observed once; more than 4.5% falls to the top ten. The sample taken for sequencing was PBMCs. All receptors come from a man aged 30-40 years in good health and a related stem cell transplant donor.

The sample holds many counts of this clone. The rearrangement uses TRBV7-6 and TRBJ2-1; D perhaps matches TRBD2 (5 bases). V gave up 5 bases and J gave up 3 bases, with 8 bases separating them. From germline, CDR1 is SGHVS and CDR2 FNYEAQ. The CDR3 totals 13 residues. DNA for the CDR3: TGTGCCAGCAGCCGGACTGTCTACAATGAGCAGTTCTTC. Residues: CASSRTVYNEQFF.

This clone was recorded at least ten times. CDR3 bases: TGTGCCAGCAGTGACTCGATTCTTTCAGGCGACACCGGGGAGCTGTTTTTT. Residues: CASSDSILSGDTGELFF. This chain uses TRBV6-4 with TRBJ2-2; D not resolved. The CDR3 totals 17 residues. V dropped 0 bases and J dropped 3 bases, with 14 bases sitting between them. Germline values: CDR1 MRHNA, CDR2 SNTAGT.

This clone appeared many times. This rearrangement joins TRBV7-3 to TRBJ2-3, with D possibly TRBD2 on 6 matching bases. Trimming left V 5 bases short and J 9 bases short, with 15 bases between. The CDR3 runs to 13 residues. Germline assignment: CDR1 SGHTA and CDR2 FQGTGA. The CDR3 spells CASSGGDWGTQYF. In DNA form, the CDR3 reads TGTGCCAGCAGCGGTGGGGACTGGGGAACGCAGTATTTT.

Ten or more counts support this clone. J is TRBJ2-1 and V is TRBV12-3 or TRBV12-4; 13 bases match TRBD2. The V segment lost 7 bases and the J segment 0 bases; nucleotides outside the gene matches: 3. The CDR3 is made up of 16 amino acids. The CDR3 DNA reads TGTGCCAGCACCGGGACTAGCGGGGACTCCTACAATGAGCAGTTCTTC. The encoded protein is CASTGTSGDSYNEQFF.

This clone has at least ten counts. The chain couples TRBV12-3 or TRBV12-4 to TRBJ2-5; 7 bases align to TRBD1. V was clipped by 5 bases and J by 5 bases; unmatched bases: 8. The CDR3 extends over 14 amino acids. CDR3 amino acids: CASSLSGGEETQYF. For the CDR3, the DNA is TGTGCCAGCAGTCTCTCAGGGGGAGAGGAGACCCAGTACTTC.

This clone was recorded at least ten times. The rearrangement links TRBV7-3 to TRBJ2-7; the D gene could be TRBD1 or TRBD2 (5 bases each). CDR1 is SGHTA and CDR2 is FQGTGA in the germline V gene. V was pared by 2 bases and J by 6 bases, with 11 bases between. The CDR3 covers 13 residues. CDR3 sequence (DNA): TGTGCCAGCAGCTTAGTCAGAGGGGCCGAGCAGTACTTC. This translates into CASSLVRGAEQYF.

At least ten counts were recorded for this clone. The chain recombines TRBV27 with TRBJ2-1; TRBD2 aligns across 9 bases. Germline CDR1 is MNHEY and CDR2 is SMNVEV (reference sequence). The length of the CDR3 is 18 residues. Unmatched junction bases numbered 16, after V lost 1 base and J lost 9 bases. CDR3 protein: CASSLLGAFGRGGVEQFF. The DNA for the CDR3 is TGTGCCAGCAGTTTATTAGGTGCCTTCGGGCGGGGGGGCGTTGAGCAGTTCTTC.

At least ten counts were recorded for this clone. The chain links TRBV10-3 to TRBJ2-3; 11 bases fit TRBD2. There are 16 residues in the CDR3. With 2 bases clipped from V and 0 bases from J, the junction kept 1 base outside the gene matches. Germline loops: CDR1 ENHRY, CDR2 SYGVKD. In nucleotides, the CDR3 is TGTGCCATCAGTGAGGTAGCGGGGGGGAGCACAGATACGCAGTATTTT. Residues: CAISEVAGGSTDTQYF.

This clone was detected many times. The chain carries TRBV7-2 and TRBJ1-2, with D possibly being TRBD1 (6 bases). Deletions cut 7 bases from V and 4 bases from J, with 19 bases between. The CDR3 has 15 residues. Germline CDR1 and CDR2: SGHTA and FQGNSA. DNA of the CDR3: TGTGCCAGCACCTCAAGGGCAGGGGAGTTCTATGGCTACACCTTC. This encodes CASTSRAGEFYGYTF.

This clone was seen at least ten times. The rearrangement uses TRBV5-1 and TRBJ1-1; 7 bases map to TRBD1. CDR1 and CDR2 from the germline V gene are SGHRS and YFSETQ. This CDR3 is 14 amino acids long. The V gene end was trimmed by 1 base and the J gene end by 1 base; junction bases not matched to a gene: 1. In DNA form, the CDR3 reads TGCGCCAGCAGCTTGACAGGGGCGAACACTGAAGCTTTCTTT. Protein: CASSLTGANTEAFF. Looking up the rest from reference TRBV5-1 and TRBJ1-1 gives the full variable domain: KAGVTQTPRYLIKTRGQQVTLSCSPISGHRSVSWYQQTPGQGLQFLFEYFSETQRNKGNFPGRFSGRQFSNSRSEMNVSTLELGDSALYLCASSLTGANTEAFFGQGTRLTVV.

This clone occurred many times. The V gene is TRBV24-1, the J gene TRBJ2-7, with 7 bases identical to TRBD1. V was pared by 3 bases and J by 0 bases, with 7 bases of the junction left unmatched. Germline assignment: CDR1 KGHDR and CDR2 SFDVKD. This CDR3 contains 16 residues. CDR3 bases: TGTGCCACCAGTGATCCGACAGGGCTTAGCTCCTACGAGCAGTACTTC. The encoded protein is CATSDPTGLSSYEQYF.

Written as DNA, the CDR3 is TGTGCCAGCAGTGGACCGGGACAGACTTATGGCTACACCTTC. The encoded protein is CASSGPGQTYGYTF. The chain couples TRBV6-2 or TRBV6-3 to TRBJ1-2; 7 nucleotides align to TRBD1. CDR3 length equals 14 residues. CDR1 and CDR2 (germline): MNHEY, SVGEGT. V gave up 5 bases and J gave up 5 bases; unmatched junction bases: 8.

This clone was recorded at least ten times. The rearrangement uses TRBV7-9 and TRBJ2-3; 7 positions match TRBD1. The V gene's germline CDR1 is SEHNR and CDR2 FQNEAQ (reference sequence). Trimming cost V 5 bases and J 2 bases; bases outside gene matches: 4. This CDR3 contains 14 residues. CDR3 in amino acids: CASSKDRFTDTQYF. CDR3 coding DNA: TGTGCCAGCAGCAAGGACAGGTTCACAGATACGCAGTATTTT.

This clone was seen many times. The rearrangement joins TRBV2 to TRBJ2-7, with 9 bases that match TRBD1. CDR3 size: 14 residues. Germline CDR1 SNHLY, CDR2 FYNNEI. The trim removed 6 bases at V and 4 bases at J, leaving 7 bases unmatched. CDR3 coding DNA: TGTGCCAGCAGGGCCGGGACAGGGCGGTACGAGCAGTACTTC. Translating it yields CASRAGTGRYEQYF.

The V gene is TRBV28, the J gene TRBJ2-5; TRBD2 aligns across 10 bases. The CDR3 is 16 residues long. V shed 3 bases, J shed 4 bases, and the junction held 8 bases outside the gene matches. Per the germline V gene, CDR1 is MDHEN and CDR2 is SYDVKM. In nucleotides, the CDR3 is TGTGCCAGCAGTTTTTTGATAGCGGGGGGCGGAGAGACCCAGTACTTC. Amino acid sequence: CASSFLIAGGGETQYF.

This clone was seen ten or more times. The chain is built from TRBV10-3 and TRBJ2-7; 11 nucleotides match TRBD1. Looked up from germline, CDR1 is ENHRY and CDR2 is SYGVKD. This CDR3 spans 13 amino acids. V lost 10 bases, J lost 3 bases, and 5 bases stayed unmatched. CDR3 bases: TGTGCCACCACGGGACAGGGGGGCTACGAGCAGTACTTC. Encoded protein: CATTGQGGYEQYF.

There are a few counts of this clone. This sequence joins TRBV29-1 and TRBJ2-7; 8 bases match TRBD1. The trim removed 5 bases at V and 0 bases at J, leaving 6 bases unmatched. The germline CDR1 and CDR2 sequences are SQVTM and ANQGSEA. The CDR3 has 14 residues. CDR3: CSVTRTGTSYEQYF. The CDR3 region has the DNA TGCAGCGTTACAAGGACAGGGACCTCCTACGAGCAGTACTTC.

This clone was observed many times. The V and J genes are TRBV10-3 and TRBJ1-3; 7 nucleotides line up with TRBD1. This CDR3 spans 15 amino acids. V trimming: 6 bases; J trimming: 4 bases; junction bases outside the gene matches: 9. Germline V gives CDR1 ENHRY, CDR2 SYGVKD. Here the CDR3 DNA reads TGTGCCATCAGAGCTTCAGGGGGTGCCGGAAACACCATATATTTT. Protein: CAIRASGGAGNTIYF.

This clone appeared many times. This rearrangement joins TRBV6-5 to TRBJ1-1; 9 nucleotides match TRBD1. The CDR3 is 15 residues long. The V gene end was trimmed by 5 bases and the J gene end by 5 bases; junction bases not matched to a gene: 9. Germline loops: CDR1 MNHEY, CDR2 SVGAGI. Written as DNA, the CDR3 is TGTGCCAGCAGTCCGGACAGGGGCAGTTTAACTGAAGCTTTCTTT. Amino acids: CASSPDRGSLTEAFF.

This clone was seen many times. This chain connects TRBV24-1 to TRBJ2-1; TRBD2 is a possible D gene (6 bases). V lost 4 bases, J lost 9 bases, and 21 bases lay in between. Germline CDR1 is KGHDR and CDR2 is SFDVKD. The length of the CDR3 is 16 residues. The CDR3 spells CATSDPRGSFLGEQFF. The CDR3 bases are TGTGCCACCAGTGACCCCCGGGGGTCTTTCTTAGGTGAGCAGTTCTTC.

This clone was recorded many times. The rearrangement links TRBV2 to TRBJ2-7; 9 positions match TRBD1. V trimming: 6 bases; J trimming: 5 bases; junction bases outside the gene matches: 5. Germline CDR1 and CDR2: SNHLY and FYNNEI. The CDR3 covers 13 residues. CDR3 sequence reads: CASRRGQGHEQYF. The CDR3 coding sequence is TGTGCCAGCAGACGGGGACAGGGTCACGAGCAGTACTTC. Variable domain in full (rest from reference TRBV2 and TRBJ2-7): EPEVTQTPSHQVTQMGQEVILRCVPISNHLYFYWYRQILGQKVEFLVSFYNNEISEKSEIFDDQFSVERPDGSNFTLKIRSTKLEDSAMYFCASRRGQGHEQYFGPGTRLTVT.

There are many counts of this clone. Here the CDR3 DNA reads TGTGCCAGCAGCCCCACGCTAGCGGGGCGGTTCAATGAGCAGTTCTTC. Translation gives CASSPTLAGRFNEQFF. The chain links TRBV7-3 to TRBJ2-1; 9 nucleotides agree with TRBD2. J was trimmed by 6 bases and V by 5 bases; bases with no gene match: 11. The CDR3 is made up of 16 amino acids. Germline V gene data show CDR1 as SGHTA and CDR2 as FQGTGA. Based on the CDR3 plus reference TRBV7-3 and TRBJ2-1, the full variable domain is GAGVSQTPSNKVTEKGKYVELRCDPISGHTALYWYRQSLGQGPEFLIYFQGTGAADDSGLPNDRFFAVRPEGSVSTLKIQRTERGDSAVYLCASSPTLAGRFNEQFFGPGTRLTVL.